One sample yielded the 2 T cell receptor beta chains listed below, sequenced in a study of T cell responses to AZD1222 COVID-19 vaccine. Profiled with immunoSEQ multiplex PCR; TCRdb holds only in-frame clones, not every one. The sample lists 95,000 to 130,000 clones; approximately 83% were seen once. The sequencing used peripheral blood, collected on day 0 of MenACWY control vaccination. These receptors all stem from an adult in good health.

The chain has TRBV7-2 and TRBJ1-2; 7 bases match TRBD1. Germline loops: CDR1 SGHTA, CDR2 FQGNSA. The CDR3 contains 19 residues. The trim removed 2 bases at V and 0 bases at J, leaving 15 bases unmatched. CDR3 bases: TGTGCCAGCAGCTTAAAAGCGGGGGGAGTGACAGGGACTAACTATGGCTACACCTTC. This gives the protein CASSLKAGGVTGTNYGYTF.

This sequence joins TRBV29-1 and TRBJ1-2; 7 bases are shared with TRBD1. This CDR3 contains 15 residues. The junction had 10 bases not matched to a gene; V was cut back by 6 bases and J by 0 bases. The germline V gene encodes CDR1 SQVTM and CDR2 ANQGSEA. This CDR3 reads CSVGGDRVANYGYTF. CDR3 coding DNA: TGCAGCGTCGGGGGAGACAGGGTAGCTAACTATGGCTACACCTTC.